In this sample, the clone carrying this T cell receptor (beta chain) turned up a few times. Its antigen is unidentified. This entry comes from a study of regulatory T cells in long-lasting Graves disease. Study-wide points: TCR diversity in persistent Graves' patients was below that of newly diagnosed ones.

Building the TCR beta libraries relied on iRepertoire HTBI primers, and CDR3 regions underwent Arm-PCR. TCRdb recomputed calls from the multiplex PCR reads with MiXCR, one row per CDR3 protein. Among 550,000 to 650,000 distinct CDR3 sequences listed, approximately 16% were seen once. Time point reported: newly diagnosed GD, antithyroid drugs for less than 3 months. PBMCs were the source of the RNA used for TCR sequencing. Germline V gene lookup returns CDR1 MNHEY and CDR2 SVGEGT. Trimming cost V 4 bases and J 8 bases, with 14 bases left between them. The CDR3 is made up of 13 amino acids. Another study also made use of these data, one on T cells in Graves' hyperthyroidism and ophthalmopathy.

The sequence was obtained from a young man with Graves disease. V gene TRBV6-2 or TRBV6-3 combines with J gene TRBJ1-2; D unresolved. Source: peripheral blood mononuclear cells (PBMCs), taken at new diagnosis, from a patient treated with antithyroid drugs. The CDR3 spells CASSLGVLRGYTF. CDR3 sequence (DNA): TGTGCCAGCAGTTTGGGTGTACTGCGGGGCTACACCTTC.